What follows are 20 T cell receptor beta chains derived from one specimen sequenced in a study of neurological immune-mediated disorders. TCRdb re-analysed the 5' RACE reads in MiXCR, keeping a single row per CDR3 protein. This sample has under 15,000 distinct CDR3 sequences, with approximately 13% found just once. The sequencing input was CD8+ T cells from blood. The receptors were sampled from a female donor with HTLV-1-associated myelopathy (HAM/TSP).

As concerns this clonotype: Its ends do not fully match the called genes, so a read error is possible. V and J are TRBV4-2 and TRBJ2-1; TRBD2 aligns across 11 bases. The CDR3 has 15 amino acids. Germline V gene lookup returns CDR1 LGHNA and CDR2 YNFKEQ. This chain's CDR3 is CASSPLAGAGNKQFF. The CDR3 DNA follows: TGTGCCAGTAGCCCACTAGCGGGAGCTGGCAATAAGCAGTTCTTC.

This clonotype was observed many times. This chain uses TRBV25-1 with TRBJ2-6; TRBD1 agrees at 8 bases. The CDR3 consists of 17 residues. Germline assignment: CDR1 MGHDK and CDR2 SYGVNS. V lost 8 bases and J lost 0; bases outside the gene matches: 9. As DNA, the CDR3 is TGTGCCAGCGCAGGACAGGGCCTTTTCTCTGGGGCCAACGTCCTGACTTTC. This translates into CASAGQGLFSGANVLTF. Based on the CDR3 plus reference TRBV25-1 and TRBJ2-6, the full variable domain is EADIYQTPRYLVIGTGKKITLECSQTMGHDKMYWYQQDPGMELHLIHYSYGVNSTEKGDLSSESTVSRIRTEHFPLTLESARPSHTSQYLCASAGQGLFSGANVLTFGAGSRLTVL.

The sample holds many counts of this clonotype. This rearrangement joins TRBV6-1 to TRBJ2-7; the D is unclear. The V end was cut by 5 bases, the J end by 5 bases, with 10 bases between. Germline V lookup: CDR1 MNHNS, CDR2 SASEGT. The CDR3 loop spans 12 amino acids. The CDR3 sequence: CASSSDFNEQYF. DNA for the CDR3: TGTGCCAGCAGTTCCGACTTTAACGAGCAGTACTTC.

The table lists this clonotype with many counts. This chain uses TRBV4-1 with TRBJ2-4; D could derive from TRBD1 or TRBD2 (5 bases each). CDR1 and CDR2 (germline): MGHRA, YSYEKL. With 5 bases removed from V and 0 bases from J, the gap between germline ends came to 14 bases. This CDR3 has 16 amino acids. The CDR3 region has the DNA TGCGCCAGCAGCTCGGCCGGGACGGTAGCCAAAAACATTCAGTACTTC. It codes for CASSSAGTVAKNIQYF.

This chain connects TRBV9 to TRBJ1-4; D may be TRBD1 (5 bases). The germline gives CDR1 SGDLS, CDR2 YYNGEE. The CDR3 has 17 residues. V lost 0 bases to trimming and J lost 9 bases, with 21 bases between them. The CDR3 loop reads CASSVVDMGQGYKKLFF. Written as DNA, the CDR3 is TGTGCCAGCAGCGTAGTCGATATGGGGCAGGGATACAAAAAACTGTTTTTT.

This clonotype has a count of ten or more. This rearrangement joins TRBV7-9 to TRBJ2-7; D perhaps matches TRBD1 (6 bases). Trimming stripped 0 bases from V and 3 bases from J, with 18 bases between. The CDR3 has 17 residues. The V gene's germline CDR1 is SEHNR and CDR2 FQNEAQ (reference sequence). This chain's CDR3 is CASSLASDSPSLYEQYF. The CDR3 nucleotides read TGTGCCAGCAGCTTAGCGTCGGACAGCCCCTCTCTCTACGAGCAGTACTTC.

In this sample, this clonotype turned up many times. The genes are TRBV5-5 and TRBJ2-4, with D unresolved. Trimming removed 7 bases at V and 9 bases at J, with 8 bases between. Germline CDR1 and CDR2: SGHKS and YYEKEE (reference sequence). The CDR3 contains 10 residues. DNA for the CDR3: TGTGCCAGCGGTTCCGGCATTCAGTACTTC. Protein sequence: CASGSGIQYF.

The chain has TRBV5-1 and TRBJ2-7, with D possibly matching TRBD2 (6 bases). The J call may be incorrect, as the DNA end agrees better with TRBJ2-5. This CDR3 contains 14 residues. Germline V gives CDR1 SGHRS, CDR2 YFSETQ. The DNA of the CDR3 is TGCGCCAGCAGCCAGGGCCTCGGAGGGGAGACCCAGTACTTC. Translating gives CASSQGLGGETQYF.

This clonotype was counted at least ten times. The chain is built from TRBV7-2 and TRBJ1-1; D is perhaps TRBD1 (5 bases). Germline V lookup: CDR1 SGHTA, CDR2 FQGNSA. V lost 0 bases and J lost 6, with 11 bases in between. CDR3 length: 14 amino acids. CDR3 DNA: TGTGCCAGCAGCTTAGCGGGGGGGATTGCTGAAGCTTTCTTT. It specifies CASSLAGGIAEAFF.

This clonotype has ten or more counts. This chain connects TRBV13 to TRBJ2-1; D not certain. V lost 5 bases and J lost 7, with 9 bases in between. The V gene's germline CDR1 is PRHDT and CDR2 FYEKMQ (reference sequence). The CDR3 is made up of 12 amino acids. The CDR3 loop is CASSATSNEQFF. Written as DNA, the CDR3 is TGTGCCAGCAGCGCAACCAGTAATGAGCAGTTCTTC.

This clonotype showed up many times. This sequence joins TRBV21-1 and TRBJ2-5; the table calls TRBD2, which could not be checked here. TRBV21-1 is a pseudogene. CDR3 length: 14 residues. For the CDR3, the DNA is TGTGCCAGCAGCAAAGACGGGGGGGCAGAGACCCAGTACTTC. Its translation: CASSKDGGAETQYF.

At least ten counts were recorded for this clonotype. This chain's CDR3 is CASYLQGTSYEQYF. CDR3 nucleotides: TGTGCCAGCTACCTACAGGGGACCTCCTACGAGCAGTACTTC. J is TRBJ2-7 and V is TRBV6-1; 7 nucleotides line up with TRBD1. V shed 8 bases, J shed 0 bases, and the junction held 7 bases outside the gene matches. Germline CDR1 and CDR2: MNHNS and SASEGT. This CDR3 has 14 amino acids.

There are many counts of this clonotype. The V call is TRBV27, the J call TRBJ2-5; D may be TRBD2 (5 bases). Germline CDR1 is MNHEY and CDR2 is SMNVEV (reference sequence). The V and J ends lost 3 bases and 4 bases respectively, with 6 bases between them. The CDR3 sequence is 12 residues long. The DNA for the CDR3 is TGTGCCAGCAGTTTTCGGGGAGAGACCCAGTACTTC. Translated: CASSFRGETQYF.

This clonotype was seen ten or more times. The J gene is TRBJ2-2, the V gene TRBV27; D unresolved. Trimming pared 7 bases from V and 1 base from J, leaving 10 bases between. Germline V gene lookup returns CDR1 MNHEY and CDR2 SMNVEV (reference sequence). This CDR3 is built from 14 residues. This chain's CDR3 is CASMVGMNTGELFF. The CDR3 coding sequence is TGTGCCAGCATGGTCGGCATGAACACCGGGGAGCTGTTTTTT.

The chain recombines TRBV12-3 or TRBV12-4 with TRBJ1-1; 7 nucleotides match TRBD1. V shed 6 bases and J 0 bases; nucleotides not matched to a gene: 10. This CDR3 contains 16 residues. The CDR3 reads CASRPGTETMNTEAFF. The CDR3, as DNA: TGTGCCAGCAGGCCAGGGACAGAGACTATGAACACTGAAGCTTTCTTT.

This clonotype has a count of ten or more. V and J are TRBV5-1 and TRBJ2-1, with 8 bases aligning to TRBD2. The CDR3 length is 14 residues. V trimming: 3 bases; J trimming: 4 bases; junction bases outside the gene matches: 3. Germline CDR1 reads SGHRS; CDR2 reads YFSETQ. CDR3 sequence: CASSSAGGYNEQFF. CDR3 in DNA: TGCGCCAGCAGCTCGGCGGGGGGTTACAATGAGCAGTTCTTC. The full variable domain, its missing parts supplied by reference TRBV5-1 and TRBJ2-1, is KAGVTQTPRYLIKTRGQQVTLSCSPISGHRSVSWYQQTPGQGLQFLFEYFSETQRNKGNFPGRFSGRQFSNSRSEMNVSTLELGDSALYLCASSSAGGYNEQFFGPGTRLTVL.

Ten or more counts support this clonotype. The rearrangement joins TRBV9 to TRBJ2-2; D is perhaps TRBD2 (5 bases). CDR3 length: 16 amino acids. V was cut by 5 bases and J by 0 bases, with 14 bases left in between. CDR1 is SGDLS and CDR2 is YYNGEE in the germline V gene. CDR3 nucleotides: TGTGCCAGCAGTCCGACCAGGACTGCGAACACCGGGGAGCTGTTTTTT. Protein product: CASSPTRTANTGELFF.

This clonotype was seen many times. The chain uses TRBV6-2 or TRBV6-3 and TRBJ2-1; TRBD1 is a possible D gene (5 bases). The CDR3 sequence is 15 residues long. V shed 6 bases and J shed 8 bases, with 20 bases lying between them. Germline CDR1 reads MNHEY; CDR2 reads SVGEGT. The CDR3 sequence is CASSFQGANWDEQFF. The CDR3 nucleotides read TGTGCCAGCAGCTTTCAGGGCGCCAACTGGGATGAGCAGTTCTTC.

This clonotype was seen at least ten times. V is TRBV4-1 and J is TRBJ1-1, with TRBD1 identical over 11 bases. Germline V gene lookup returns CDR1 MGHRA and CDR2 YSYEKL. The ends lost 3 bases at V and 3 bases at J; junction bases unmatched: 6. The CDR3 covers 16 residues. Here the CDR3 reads CASSQWTGGEYTEAFF. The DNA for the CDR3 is TGCGCCAGCAGCCAGTGGACAGGGGGCGAATACACTGAAGCTTTCTTT.

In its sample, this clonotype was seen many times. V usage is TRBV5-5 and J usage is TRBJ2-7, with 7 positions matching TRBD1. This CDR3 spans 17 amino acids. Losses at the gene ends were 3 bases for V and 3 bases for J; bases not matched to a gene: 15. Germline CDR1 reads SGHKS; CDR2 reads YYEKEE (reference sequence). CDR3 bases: TGTGCCAGCAGCTCCGTTATAGGGGGCCTCCCCGACTACGAGCAGTACTTC. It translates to CASSSVIGGLPDYEQYF.